Detailed here is one T cell receptor (beta chain). In the authors' methods: Estimation of nucleated cell counts relied on the amplification of reference gene primers. Measured with immunoSEQ multiplex PCR; TCRdb has only the in-frame clones, and not every one. V, J and clone size are those of that table, while D and trimming were read from the DNA. The table lists 150,000 to 200,000 clones, roughly 86% of them singletons. These data belong to a study of blood T cell repertoires in COVID-19. About the research overall: The United States, Italy and Spain supplied acute and convalescent COVID-19 samples. Sources were T cells, B-cell-depleted T cells, or PBMCs; the material itself was cDNA or gDNA.

Germline values: CDR1 SQVTM, CDR2 ANQGSEA. V trimming: 7 bases; J trimming: 10 bases; junction bases outside the gene matches: 6. The CDR3 consists of 10 residues. This clonotype was sampled from a man in his 70s with acute or convalescent COVID-19. This sequence joins TRBV29-1 and TRBJ1-1; the match to TRBD1 covers 7 bases. Sequenced: peripheral blood. CDR3 DNA: TGCAGCGGACGACAGGGTTTAGCTTTCTTT. Translated: CSGRQGLAFF.